The 20 T cell receptor beta chains given below trace back to one sample, sequenced in a study of T cell responses to AZD1222 COVID-19 vaccine. Only in-frame clones appear in the TCRdb table, and some are missing; sequencing was by immunoSEQ multiplex PCR. The sample yields some 160,000 clones, 90% to 95% seen once. The sequences come from peripheral blood, collected on day 0 of AZD1222 vaccination. The receptors were gathered from an adult in good health.

The chain recombines TRBV7-9 with TRBJ1-5, with unresolved D. Trimming took 1 base from V and 6 from J, leaving 7 bases between them. The CDR3 covers 13 residues. The V gene's germline CDR1 is SEHNR and CDR2 FQNEAQ (reference sequence). The CDR3 loop reads CASSLEGSQPQHF. The CDR3 DNA follows: TGTGCCAGCAGCTTAGAAGGTAGTCAGCCCCAGCATTTT.

This clone was recorded a few times. The chain has TRBV15 and TRBJ1-1; 9 bases match TRBD1. After removal of 3 bases from V and 4 bases from J, the junction contained 12 bases not matched to a gene. CDR3 length equals 17 residues. The germline gives CDR1 LNHNV, CDR2 YYDKDF (reference sequence). The CDR3 region is CATSSPGTGMGGTEAFF. The CDR3 region has the DNA TGTGCCACCAGCAGTCCCGGGACAGGGATGGGGGGCACTGAAGCTTTCTTT.

The gene calls are TRBV28 and TRBJ2-7, with D uncertain. This CDR3 is built from 15 residues. Per germline, CDR1 MDHEN and CDR2 SYDVKM. Trimming left V 3 bases short and J 4 bases short, with 16 bases between. CDR3 in DNA: TGTGCCAGCAGTTTTCCCGTCCGTGGGGTTTACGAGCAGTACTTC. Encoded protein: CASSFPVRGVYEQYF.

This chain joins TRBV28 and TRBJ2-2; perhaps TRBD1 as D (6 bases). Per the germline V gene, CDR1 is MDHEN and CDR2 is SYDVKM. This CDR3 is 15 amino acids long. Trimming took off 1 base at V and 5 bases at J, with 11 bases between the two ends. CDR3 in DNA: TGTGCCAGCAGTTTATATCCAGGGGTGACCGGGGAGCTGTTTTTT. The encoded protein is CASSLYPGVTGELFF.

The V and J genes are TRBV6-2 or TRBV6-3 and TRBJ1-6; D unclear. Germline-derived CDR1 and CDR2 are MNHEY and SVGEGT. V was trimmed by 4 bases and J by 16 bases, leaving 20 bases between them. This CDR3 comprises 14 residues. CDR3 coding DNA: TGTGCCAGCAGTTCCCCCTTACCTTCGGTGGTTCTCCACTTT. This gives the protein CASSSPLPSVVLHF.

The V call is TRBV19, the J call TRBJ1-5, with no clear D. The germline V gene has CDR1 LNHDA and CDR2 SQIVND (reference sequence). Trimming took off 7 bases at V and 0 bases at J, with 7 bases between the two ends. This CDR3 spans 13 amino acids. CDR3 protein: CASMGVSNQPQHF. As DNA, the CDR3 is TGTGCCAGTATGGGAGTTAGCAATCAGCCCCAGCATTTT.

The chain combines TRBV7-7 with TRBJ2-5; 8 nucleotides line up with TRBD1. Germline CDR1 SSHAT, CDR2 FNYEAQ (reference sequence). Trimming cost V 2 bases and J 4 bases; bases outside gene matches: 3. CDR3 length: 14 amino acids. The CDR3 here is CASSLSGQGETQYF. DNA of the CDR3: TGTGCCAGCAGCTTAAGCGGACAGGGAGAGACCCAGTACTTC.

The genes are TRBV11-2 and TRBJ2-7; D gene ambiguous. The CDR3 covers 12 residues. Germline V lookup: CDR1 SGHAT, CDR2 FQNNGV. V was shortened by 1 base and J by 5 bases, with 6 bases between the two germline ends. In DNA form, the CDR3 reads TGTGCCAGCAGCTTAGCGTATGACGAGCAGTACTTC. Translated, it gives CASSLAYDEQYF.

V usage is TRBV30 and J usage is TRBJ1-5, with D unresolved. CDR1 and CDR2 from the germline V gene are GTSNPN and SVGIG (reference sequence). CDR3 length equals 14 residues. V was pared by 0 bases and J by 3 bases, with 9 bases between. Written as DNA, the CDR3 is TGTGCCTGGAGTGTATCGGGGTACAATCAGCCCCAGCATTTT. The encoded protein is CAWSVSGYNQPQHF.

The chain combines TRBV11-2 with TRBJ2-7; tentative D call: TRBD2 (6 bases). V was cut by 2 bases and J by 1 base, with 15 bases left in between. Germline loops: CDR1 SGHAT, CDR2 FQNNGV. CDR3 length: 16 amino acids. The CDR3 sequence is CASSLSGGYRSYEQYF. In DNA form, the CDR3 reads TGTGCCAGCAGCTTATCTGGGGGGTACCGGTCCTACGAGCAGTACTTC.

J is TRBJ2-7 and V is TRBV7-2; no reliable D call. This CDR3 is 13 amino acids long. Germline CDR1 and CDR2: SGHTA and FQGNSA. The V gene lost 1 base and the J gene lost 4 bases, with 8 bases spanning the gap. The CDR3: CASSLGSGYEQYF. The CDR3 bases are TGTGCCAGCAGCTTAGGGTCCGGGTACGAGCAGTACTTC.

This clone was seen a single time. The chain links TRBV4-1 to TRBJ1-6; the D is unclear. Per germline, CDR1 MGHRA and CDR2 YSYEKL. V gave up 0 bases and J gave up 10 bases, with 4 bases separating them. The CDR3 spans 12 residues. CDR3 protein: CASSQDLSPLHF. Here the CDR3 DNA reads TGCGCCAGCAGCCAAGACCTGTCACCCCTCCACTTT.

V usage is TRBV27 and J usage is TRBJ1-1; D is unclear. The CDR3 totals 14 residues. V was pared by 3 bases and J by 3 bases, with 11 bases between. The V gene's germline CDR1 is MNHEY and CDR2 SMNVEV (reference sequence). CDR3 coding DNA: TGTGCCAGCAGTTTTACCTGGACGTACACTGAAGCTTTCTTT. It codes for CASSFTWTYTEAFF.

The chain couples TRBV28 to TRBJ1-5, with D possibly TRBD1 on 6 matching bases. The germline CDR1 and CDR2 sequences are MDHEN and SYDVKM. The V gene lost 4 bases and the J gene lost 0 bases, with 13 bases spanning the gap. The CDR3 consists of 16 residues. DNA of the CDR3: TGTGCCAGCAGTTCAGGGGTCCGAAGTAGCAATCAGCCCCAGCATTTT. It translates to CASSSGVRSSNQPQHF.

V gene TRBV5-1 combines with J gene TRBJ1-6; 7 bases align to TRBD1. Germline V gene data show CDR1 as SGHRS and CDR2 as YFSETQ. This CDR3 has 15 residues. V lost 0 bases and J lost 11; bases outside the gene matches: 8. CDR3 nucleotide sequence: TGCGCCAGCAGCTTGGTTGACAGGGACGTCCCACCCCTCCACTTT. Protein sequence: CASSLVDRDVPPLHF.

This chain joins TRBV19 and TRBJ1-5; D remains ambiguous. The germline V gene encodes CDR1 LNHDA and CDR2 SQIVND (reference sequence). Trimming pared 1 base from V and 7 bases from J, leaving 5 bases between. There are 12 residues in the CDR3. The CDR3 spells CASSIGAQPQHF. The CDR3 region has the DNA TGTGCCAGTAGTATAGGAGCGCAGCCCCAGCATTTT.

This clone was seen only once. The chain carries TRBV6-5 and TRBJ2-7; 8 nucleotides agree with TRBD1. Germline V gene data show CDR1 as MNHEY and CDR2 as SVGAGI. V lost 4 bases and J lost 6; bases outside the gene matches: 2. This CDR3 has 12 amino acids. CDR3 loop: CASSSTGGEQYF. DNA of the CDR3: TGTGCCAGCAGTTCAACAGGGGGCGAGCAGTACTTC.

The rearrangement uses TRBV6-1 and TRBJ1-5; D is unresolved. V was trimmed by 1 base and J by 4 bases, leaving 5 bases between them. The germline CDR1 and CDR2 sequences are MNHNS and SASEGT. There are 13 residues in the CDR3. The CDR3 nucleotides read TGTGCCAGCAGTGAAGGCGGTAATCAGCCCCAGCATTTT. Amino acid sequence: CASSEGGNQPQHF.

This clone was found once. V and J are TRBV30 and TRBJ2-7; D is unresolved. Trimming took 3 bases from V and 0 from J, leaving 15 bases between them. This CDR3 has 15 residues. The germline CDR1 and CDR2 sequences are GTSNPN and SVGIG (reference sequence). The CDR3 nucleotides read TGTGCCTGGAGGTTAAAGACACACGTCTCCTACGAGCAGTACTTC. It encodes CAWRLKTHVSYEQYF. The full variable domain, in which reference TRBV30 and TRBJ2-7 provide the parts outside the CDR3, is SQTIHQWPATLVQPVGSPLSLECTVEGTSNPNLYWYRQAAGRGLQLLFYSVGIGQISSEVPQNLSASRPQDRQFILSSKKLLLSDSGFYLCAWRLKTHVSYEQYFGPGTRLTVT.

This chain links TRBV10-3 with TRBJ1-3, with TRBD1 identical over 7 bases. Germline V gene data show CDR1 as ENHRY and CDR2 as SYGVKD. V was clipped by 3 bases and J by 7 bases; unmatched bases: 6. This CDR3 contains 14 residues. This chain's CDR3 is CAISDWTGGNTIYF. In nucleotides, the CDR3 is TGTGCCATCAGTGACTGGACAGGTGGCAACACCATATATTTT.